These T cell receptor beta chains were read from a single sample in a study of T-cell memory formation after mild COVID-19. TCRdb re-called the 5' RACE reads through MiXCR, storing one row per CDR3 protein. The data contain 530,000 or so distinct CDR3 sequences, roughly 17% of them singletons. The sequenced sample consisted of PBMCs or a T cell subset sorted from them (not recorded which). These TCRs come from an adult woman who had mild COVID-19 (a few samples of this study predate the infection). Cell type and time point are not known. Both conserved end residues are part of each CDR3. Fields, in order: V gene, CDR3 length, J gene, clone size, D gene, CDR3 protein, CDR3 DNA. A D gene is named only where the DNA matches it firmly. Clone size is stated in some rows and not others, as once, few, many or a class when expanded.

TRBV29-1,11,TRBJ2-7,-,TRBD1,CSVVGQGYQYF,TGCAGCGTTGTGGGACAGGGCTATCAGTACTTC
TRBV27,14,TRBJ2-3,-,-,CASSLRGITDTQYF,TGTGCCAGCAGTTTGAGAGGGATCACAGATACGCAGTATTTT
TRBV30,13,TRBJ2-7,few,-,CAWSGVGTYEQYF,TGTGCCTGGAGTGGAGTGGGGACATACGAGCAGTACTTC
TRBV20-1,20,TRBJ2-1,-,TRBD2,CSARDWREGVLPLRYNEQFF,TGCAGTGCTAGAGATTGGCGGGAGGGCGTCCTCCCCCTCCGTTACAATGAGCAGTTCTTC
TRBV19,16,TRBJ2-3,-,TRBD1,CASSINRQGSTDTQYF,TGTGCCAGTAGTATAAACCGACAGGGGAGCACAGATACGCAGTATTTT
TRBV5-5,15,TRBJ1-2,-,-,CASSPRASFRYGYTF,TGTGCCAGCAGCCCCCGGGCCTCCTTCCGCTATGGCTACACCTTC
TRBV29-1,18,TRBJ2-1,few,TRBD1,CSVQGELRQGSSYNEQFF,TGCAGCGTCCAAGGGGAGCTCCGACAGGGAAGCTCCTACAATGAGCAGTTCTTC
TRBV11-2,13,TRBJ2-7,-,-,CASSLGRVNEQYF,TGTGCCAGCAGCTTAGGCAGGGTCAACGAGCAGTACTTC
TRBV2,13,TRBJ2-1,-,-,CASSAGTAREQFF,TGTGCCAGCAGTGCCGGGACCGCCAGGGAGCAGTTCTTC
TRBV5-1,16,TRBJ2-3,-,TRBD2,CASSLGLAGDSDTQYF,TGCGCCAGCAGCTTGGGGCTAGCGGGGGACTCAGATACGCAGTATTTT
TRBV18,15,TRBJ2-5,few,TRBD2,CASSPLAGVGETQYF,TGTGCCAGCTCACCGCTAGCGGGAGTGGGTGAGACCCAGTACTTC
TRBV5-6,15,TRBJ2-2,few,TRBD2,CASSGGLAGGGELFF,TGTGCCAGCAGCGGCGGACTAGCGGGAGGCGGGGAGCTGTTTTTT
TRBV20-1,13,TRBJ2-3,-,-,CSDYEGYTDTQYF,TGCAGTGACTATGAGGGGTACACAGATACGCAGTATTTT
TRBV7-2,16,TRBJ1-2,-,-,CASSSLGQGERFGYTF,TGTGCCAGCAGCTCCCTTGGGCAGGGTGAGCGGTTTGGCTACACCTTC
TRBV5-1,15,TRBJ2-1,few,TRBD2,CASSLEGTSSNEQFF,TGCGCCAGCAGCTTGGAGGGGACTAGCAGCAATGAGCAGTTCTTC
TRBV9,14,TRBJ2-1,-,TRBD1,CASSLGTGITEQFF,TGTGCCAGCAGCCTGGGGACAGGGATCACTGAGCAGTTCTTC
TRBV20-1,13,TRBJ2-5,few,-,CSANPGLGETQYF,TGCAGTGCTAACCCGGGGTTAGGGGAGACCCAGTACTTC
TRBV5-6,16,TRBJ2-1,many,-,CASSLGAGDSYNEQFF,TGTGCCAGCAGCTTGGGAGCTGGGGACTCCTACAATGAGCAGTTCTTC
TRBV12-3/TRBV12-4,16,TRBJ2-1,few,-,CASSPLRSSDHNEQFF,TGTGCCAGCAGTCCCCTGAGGAGCTCCGACCACAATGAGCAGTTCTTC
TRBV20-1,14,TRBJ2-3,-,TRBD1,CSARRTGSTDTQYF,TGCAGTGCTAGACGGACAGGAAGCACAGATACGCAGTATTTT
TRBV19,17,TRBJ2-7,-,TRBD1,CASSWDLWGQGLREQYF,TGTGCCAGTAGTTGGGACCTTTGGGGACAGGGCCTTAGGGAGCAGTACTTC
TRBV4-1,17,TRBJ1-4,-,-,CASSRAGIVRANEKLFF,TGCGCCAGCAGCCGGGCAGGGATTGTTCGGGCTAATGAAAAACTGTTTTTT
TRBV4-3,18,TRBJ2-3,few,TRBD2,CASSQELTGLAGWDTQYF,TGCGCCAGCAGCCAAGAATTGACGGGACTAGCGGGATGGGATACGCAGTATTTT
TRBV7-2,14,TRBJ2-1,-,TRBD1,CASSLGTGGRRQFF,TGTGCCAGCAGCTTAGGGACAGGGGGCCGGAGGCAGTTCTTC
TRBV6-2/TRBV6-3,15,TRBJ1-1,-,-,CASSPRRTLNTEAFF,TGTGCCAGCAGTCCCCGGAGGACCTTGAACACTGAAGCTTTCTTT
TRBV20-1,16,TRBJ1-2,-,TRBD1,CSAAPRDRAPADGYTF,TGCAGTGCTGCCCCCAGGGACAGGGCGCCGGCTGACGGCTACACCTTC
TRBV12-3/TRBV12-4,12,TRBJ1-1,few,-,CASTPPGSRAFF,TGTGCCAGCACCCCGCCTGGGTCACGGGCTTTCTTT
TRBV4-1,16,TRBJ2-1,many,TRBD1,CASSQEDRGGYNEQFF,TGCGCCAGCAGCCAAGAGGACAGGGGGGGGTACAATGAGCAGTTCTTC
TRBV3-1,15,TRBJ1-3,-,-,CASSQKRGTVNTIYF,TGTGCCAGCAGCCAAAAGCGGGGGACGGTAAACACCATATATTTT
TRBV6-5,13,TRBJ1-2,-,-,CASSQQRSRGYTF,TGTGCCAGCAGTCAACAGCGTAGCAGAGGCTACACCTTC
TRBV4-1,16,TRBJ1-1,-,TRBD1,CASSQVGGTGAPEAFF,TGCGCCAGCAGCCAGGTTGGGGGGACAGGGGCTCCTGAAGCTTTCTTT
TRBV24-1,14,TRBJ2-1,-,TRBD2,CATAGKRESNEQFF,TGTGCCACGGCCGGCAAGCGGGAGTCTAATGAGCAGTTCTTC
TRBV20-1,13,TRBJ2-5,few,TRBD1,CSGGQGRQETQYF,TGCAGTGGAGGACAGGGCCGACAAGAGACCCAGTACTTC
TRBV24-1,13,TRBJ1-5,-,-,CATSEEGYQPQHF,TGTGCCACCAGTGAGGAGGGGTACCAGCCCCAGCATTTT
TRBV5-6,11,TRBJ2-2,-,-,CASTRNSKLFF,TGTGCCAGCACCCGTAACTCGAAGCTGTTTTTT
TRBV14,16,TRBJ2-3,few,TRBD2,CASSQGAGGRTDTQYF,TGTGCCAGCAGCCAAGGAGCGGGAGGCCGCACAGATACGCAGTATTTT
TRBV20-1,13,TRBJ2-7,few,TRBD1,CSARGQGAGEQYF,TGCAGTGCTCGAGGACAGGGGGCGGGCGAGCAGTACTTC
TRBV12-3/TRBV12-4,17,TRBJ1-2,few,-,CASSLHRLGRPNYGYTF,TGTGCCAGCAGTTTACACAGATTGGGGCGACCTAACTATGGCTACACCTTC
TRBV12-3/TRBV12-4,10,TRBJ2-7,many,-,CASSLDEQYF,TGTGCCAGCAGTCTTGACGAGCAGTACTTC
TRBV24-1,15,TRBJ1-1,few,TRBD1,CATSEVVQGNAEAFF,TGTGCCACCAGTGAGGTGGTACAGGGGAACGCTGAAGCTTTCTTT
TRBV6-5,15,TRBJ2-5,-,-,CASSYLASFQETQYF,TGTGCCAGCAGTTACTTGGCCTCTTTCCAAGAGACCCAGTACTTC
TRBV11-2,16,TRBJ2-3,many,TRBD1,CASSSRQGGSTDTQYF,TGTGCCAGCAGCTCAAGACAGGGTGGCAGTACAGATACGCAGTATTTT
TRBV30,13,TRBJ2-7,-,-,CAWSNGRTYEQYF,TGTGCCTGGAGTAACGGACGAACCTACGAGCAGTACTTC
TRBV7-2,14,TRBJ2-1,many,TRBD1,CASSRDRGYNEQFF,TGTGCCAGCAGCAGGGACAGGGGCTACAATGAGCAGTTCTTC
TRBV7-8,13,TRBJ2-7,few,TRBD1,CASSLTGGGEQYF,TGTGCCAGCAGCTTAACAGGGGGCGGCGAGCAGTACTTC
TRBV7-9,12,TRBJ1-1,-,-,CASSRRTTEAFF,TGTGCCAGCAGCCGAAGAACTACTGAAGCTTTCTTT
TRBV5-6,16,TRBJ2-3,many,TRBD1,CASSTPTGGRPDTQYF,TGTGCCAGCAGCACCCCGACAGGGGGCCGCCCAGATACGCAGTATTTT
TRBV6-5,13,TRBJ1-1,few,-,CASRGPANTEAFF,TGTGCCAGCAGAGGACCGGCGAACACTGAAGCTTTCTTT
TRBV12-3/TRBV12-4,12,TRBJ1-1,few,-,CASSQPGSGAFF,TGTGCCAGCAGTCAACCGGGCTCCGGAGCTTTCTTT
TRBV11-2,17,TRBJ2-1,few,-,CASSLEIRSRGGNEQFF,TGTGCCAGCAGCTTAGAAATCAGGAGTCGAGGGGGGAATGAGCAGTTCTTC
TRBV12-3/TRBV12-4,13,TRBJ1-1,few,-,CASSFRKHTEAFF,TGTGCCAGCAGTTTTAGAAAGCACACTGAAGCTTTCTTT
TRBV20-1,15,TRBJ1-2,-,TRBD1,CSARERGQGRYGYTF,TGCAGTGCTAGGGAGCGGGGACAGGGACGTTATGGCTACACCTTC
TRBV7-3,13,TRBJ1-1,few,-,CASSLHRDTEAFF,TGTGCCAGCAGCTTGCACAGGGACACTGAAGCTTTCTTT
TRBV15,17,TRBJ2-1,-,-,CATSPDHREALGRGQFF,TGTGCCACCAGCCCTGATCACAGGGAAGCTCTCGGCCGTGGGCAGTTCTTC
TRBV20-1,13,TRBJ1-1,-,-,CSASREGNTEAFF,TGCAGTGCTAGCAGAGAGGGGAACACTGAAGCTTTCTTT
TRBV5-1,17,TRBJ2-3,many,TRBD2,CASSSYSGGAVTDTQYF,TGCGCCAGCAGCTCCTATAGCGGGGGGGCCGTCACAGATACGCAGTATTTT
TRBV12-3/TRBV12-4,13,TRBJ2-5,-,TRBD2,CASSFRREGTQYF,TGTGCCAGCAGTTTTCGGAGGGAGGGGACCCAGTACTTC
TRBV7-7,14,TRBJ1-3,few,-,CASSLGGFGNTIYF,TGTGCCAGCAGCTTAGGGGGATTTGGAAACACCATATATTTT
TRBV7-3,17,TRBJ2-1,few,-,CASSLTVVPRFPNEQFF,TGTGCCAGCAGCTTAACGGTGGTCCCGCGATTCCCCAATGAGCAGTTCTTC
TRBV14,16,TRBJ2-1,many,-,CASSQDRLASYNEQFF,TGTGCCAGCAGCCAAGACCGGCTGGCCTCCTACAATGAGCAGTTCTTC